This T cell receptor (beta chain) derives from a study of blood T cell repertoires in COVID-19. Across the study: COVID-19 samples from acute and convalescent phases originated in the United States, Italy and Spain. The analysed material was cDNA or gDNA that came from T cells, B-cell-depleted T cells, or PBMCs.

This clone was detected only once. CDR1 and CDR2 from the germline V gene are WSHSY and SAAADI. This CDR3 is built from 15 residues. The V and J ends lost 6 bases and 4 bases, in that order; junction bases with no gene match: 8. The assay was immunoSEQ multiplex PCR, and TCRdb's table has in-frame clones only and misses some. The sample contains a few hundred thousand clones, about 87% of which appear only once. The source is a man aged 55 to 70 who had recovered from COVID-19. Sequenced: peripheral blood. This chain connects TRBV10-2 to TRBJ2-1; the match to TRBD2 covers 8 bases. The CDR3 DNA reads as TGCGCCAGCAGGGGGGTACTAGCGGCTTACAATGAGCAGTTCTTC. Translating gives CASRGVLAAYNEQFF.